The 30 T cell receptor beta chains reported below all come from one sample, sequenced in a study of cytomegalovirus exposure and HLA in healthy donors. It was with 60 Vbeta and 13 Jbeta primers that the PCR ran. Assay used: immunoSEQ multiplex PCR; TCRdb lists only in-frame clones, some missing. The sample yields 120,000 to 150,000 clones, nearly 80% seen once. Sequencing was done on a sample of PBMCs. All receptors derive from a male donor in good health and CMV-seronegative.

On this clone itself: The same CDR3 also results from other DNA sequences found in this sample. The chain uses TRBV5-6 and TRBJ1-5, with D uncertain. The CDR3 spans 16 residues. The V and J ends lost 0 bases and 0 bases respectively, with 10 bases between them. CDR1 SGHDT and CDR2 YYEEEE come from the germline V gene. CDR3 loop: CASSLAGGFSNQPQHF. The CDR3, as DNA: TGTGCCAGCAGCTTGGCCGGAGGGTTTAGCAATCAGCCCCAGCATTTT.

The chain links TRBV5-1 to TRBJ2-3; D uncertain. The germline V gene has CDR1 SGHRS and CDR2 YFSETQ. The CDR3 loop spans 14 amino acids. V lost 0 bases, J lost 4 bases, and 9 bases lay in between. The CDR3 DNA follows: TGCGCCAGCAGCTTGGGCGTAGTAGCAGATACGCAGTATTTT. Its translation: CASSLGVVADTQYF.

The chain carries TRBV7-9 and TRBJ1-4; possibly TRBD1 for D (6 bases). The CDR3 loop spans 12 amino acids. CDR1 is SEHNR, CDR2 FQNEAQ, per germline (reference sequence). Trimming shortened V by 7 bases and J by 10 bases, and 13 bases separated the two germline ends. This CDR3 is CASTPLQGKLFF. As DNA, the CDR3 is TGTGCCAGCACTCCCCTACAGGGAAAACTGTTTTTT.

V usage is TRBV5-1 and J usage is TRBJ2-3; 8 bases map to TRBD1. Germline loops: CDR1 SGHRS, CDR2 YFSETQ. This CDR3 region has 14 residues. With 7 bases clipped from V and 0 bases from J, the junction kept 4 bases outside the gene matches. The CDR3 sequence: CASRQGISTDTQYF. CDR3 bases: TGCGCCAGCCGACAGGGGATCAGCACAGATACGCAGTATTTT. Together with reference TRBV5-1 and TRBJ2-3, the CDR3 gives the full variable domain: KAGVTQTPRYLIKTRGQQVTLSCSPISGHRSVSWYQQTPGQGLQFLFEYFSETQRNKGNFPGRFSGRQFSNSRSEMNVSTLELGDSALYLCASRQGISTDTQYFGPGTRLTVL.

This rearrangement joins TRBV5-4 to TRBJ2-4; D possibly corresponds to TRBD2 (6 bases). The CDR3 has 15 amino acids. The V gene lost 1 base and the J gene lost 8 bases, with 16 bases spanning the gap. Germline loops: CDR1 SGHNT, CDR2 YYREEE (reference sequence). CDR3 amino acids: CASSLKSGGPDIQYF. DNA for the CDR3: TGTGCCAGCAGCTTGAAATCAGGAGGGCCCGACATTCAGTACTTC.

The chain uses TRBV4-3 and TRBJ2-7; 8 nucleotides match TRBD2. Germline CDR1 reads LGHNA; CDR2 reads YSLEER. Losses at the gene ends were 0 bases for V and 3 bases for J; bases not matched to a gene: 10. The CDR3 has 17 amino acids. CDR3 in DNA: TGCGCCAGCAGCCAAGACGGGGCGGGACTAGACGGCTACGAGCAGTACTTC. It is translated as CASSQDGAGLDGYEQYF.

This clone was observed a single time. J is TRBJ2-2 and V is TRBV30; 8 bases are shared with TRBD2. The germline V gene encodes CDR1 GTSNPN and CDR2 SVGIG (reference sequence). V lost 0 bases to trimming and J lost 5 bases; unmatched junction nucleotides: 11. The CDR3 spans 17 residues. In DNA, the CDR3 is TGTGCCTGGAGTGTAGCCCGGGGGGGCAGACGGACCGGGGAGCTGTTTTTT. The encoded protein is CAWSVARGGRRTGELFF.

This chain links TRBV18 with TRBJ1-1, with D perhaps TRBD1 (5 bases). The CDR3 length is 14 residues. V shed 3 bases and J shed 1 base, with 9 bases lying between them. From germline, CDR1 is KGHSH and CDR2 LQKENI. CDR3 residues: CASSPGRSNTEAFF. In DNA form, the CDR3 reads TGTGCCAGCTCACCGGGGCGGTCGAACACTGAAGCTTTCTTT.

V usage is TRBV6-5 and J usage is TRBJ1-4; a possible D gene is TRBD1 (6 bases). The CDR3 sequence is 16 residues long. V dropped 0 bases and J dropped 4 bases, with 12 bases sitting between them. Germline V lookup: CDR1 MNHEY, CDR2 SVGAGI. CDR3 protein: CASSYSEGQLNEKLFF. For the CDR3, the DNA is TGTGCCAGCAGTTACTCGGAAGGACAGCTTAATGAAAAACTGTTTTTT.

The J gene is TRBJ1-1, the V gene TRBV10-3; D is unresolved. Looked up from germline, CDR1 is ENHRY and CDR2 is SYGVKD. The CDR3 is 12 amino acids. The V end lost 5 bases, the J end lost 7 bases, and 11 bases lay between the germline ends. CDR3 DNA sequence: TGTGCCATCAGTCCTAGTTCCAGTGAAGCTTTCTTT. It codes for CAISPSSSEAFF.

This clone was picked up one time. CDR3 DNA sequence: TGTGCCAGCAGCGTAGCAGGGAACTATGGCTACACCTTC. It translates to CASSVAGNYGYTF. The chain recombines TRBV9 with TRBJ1-2, with D maybe TRBD1 (5 bases). This CDR3 is built from 13 residues. CDR1 and CDR2 from the germline V gene are SGDLS and YYNGEE. V was trimmed by 0 bases and J by 2 bases, leaving 5 bases between them.

The CDR3 nucleotides read TGTGCCTGGAGTGTACGGGCTCCCAAGGGGAATTCACCCCTCCACTTT. Encoded protein: CAWSVRAPKGNSPLHF. V is TRBV30 and J is TRBJ1-6, with a weak D call TRBD1 (5 bases). Looked up from germline, CDR1 is GTSNPN and CDR2 is SVGIG (reference sequence). The ends were cut back, 0 bases at V and 7 bases at J, with 16 bases in the middle. The CDR3 runs 16 residues.

V usage is TRBV29-1 and J usage is TRBJ2-2; TRBD1 is a possible D gene (5 bases). Looked up from germline, CDR1 is SQVTM and CDR2 is ANQGSEA. V was shortened by 5 bases and J by 4 bases, with 14 bases between the two germline ends. The CDR3 consists of 14 residues. CDR3 sequence reads: CSVITGKGTGELFF. CDR3 coding DNA: TGCAGCGTTATAACAGGAAAGGGCACCGGGGAGCTGTTTTTT.

The chain has TRBV5-1 and TRBJ1-2; TRBD1 might be the D (6 bases). The germline CDR1 and CDR2 sequences are SGHRS and YFSETQ. The CDR3 extends over 12 amino acids. Trimming left V 2 bases short and J 8 bases short, with 10 bases between. The CDR3 DNA sequence: TGCGCCAGCAGCTTAAACAGGGAGGGCTACACCTTC. Its protein is CASSLNREGYTF. The full variable domain, completed using reference TRBV5-1 and TRBJ1-2, is KAGVTQTPRYLIKTRGQQVTLSCSPISGHRSVSWYQQTPGQGLQFLFEYFSETQRNKGNFPGRFSGRQFSNSRSEMNVSTLELGDSALYLCASSLNREGYTFGSGTRLTVV.

The chain joins TRBV6-5 to TRBJ2-7; 7 bases are shared with TRBD1. Trimming took 0 bases from V and 3 from J; bases not matched to a gene: 8. Germline CDR1 reads MNHEY; CDR2 reads SVGAGI. CDR3 length: 16 residues. The CDR3 bases are TGTGCCAGCAGTTACTCGATAGGACAGGCCAGCTACGAGCAGTACTTC. It encodes CASSYSIGQASYEQYF.

This chain links TRBV7-3 with TRBJ2-1; D is perhaps TRBD2 (6 bases). Germline lookup yields CDR1 SGHTA and CDR2 FQGTGA. Trimming removed 1 base from V and 8 bases from J, with 15 bases in between. This CDR3 comprises 15 residues. The CDR3 nucleotides are TGTGCCAGCAGCTTAATCGGTTCGGGGGTCCATGAGCAGTTCTTC. It specifies CASSLIGSGVHEQFF. The variable domain in full, with the rest retrieved from reference TRBV7-3 and TRBJ2-1, is GAGVSQTPSNKVTEKGKYVELRCDPISGHTALYWYRQSLGQGPEFLIYFQGTGAADDSGLPNDRFFAVRPEGSVSTLKIQRTERGDSAVYLCASSLIGSGVHEQFFGPGTRLTVL.

J is TRBJ2-2 and V is TRBV7-9; 7 bases agree with TRBD1. CDR1 is SEHNR and CDR2 is FQNEAQ in the germline V gene (reference sequence). V lost 0 bases and J lost 7; bases outside the gene matches: 11. The CDR3 is 17 residues long. CDR3 in amino acids: CASSLASFSPGGGELFF. For the CDR3, the DNA is TGTGCCAGCAGCTTAGCGAGTTTCTCTCCAGGGGGCGGGGAGCTGTTTTTT.

This chain connects TRBV28 to TRBJ1-1; D ambiguous. V was cut by 4 bases and J by 6 bases, with 9 bases left in between. Germline V gene sequence: CDR1 MDHEN, CDR2 SYDVKM. This CDR3 spans 12 amino acids. The CDR3 protein is CASSSPQAEAFF. For the CDR3, the DNA is TGTGCCAGCAGTTCCCCTCAGGCTGAAGCTTTCTTT.

This clone was recorded only once. The chain employs TRBV21-1 and TRBJ1-1; the table's D gene call, TRBD1, was not cross checked with the DNA. TRBV21-1 is an annotated pseudogene. The CDR3 loop spans 15 amino acids. The CDR3 sequence is CASSKENRGNTEAFF. The CDR3, as DNA: TGTGCCAGCAGCAAAGAGAACAGGGGGAACACTGAAGCTTTCTTT.

The chain has TRBV10-2 and TRBJ1-4, with D possibly TRBD1 on 6 matching bases. This CDR3 spans 14 amino acids. V lost 7 bases and J 5 bases, leaving 14 bases between the germline ends. Per the germline V gene, CDR1 is WSHSY and CDR2 is SAAADI. CDR3 region: CASTPTGLNEKLFF. The CDR3 DNA reads TGCGCCAGCACCCCGACAGGCCTAAATGAAAAACTGTTTTTT.

The J gene is TRBJ1-2, the V gene TRBV7-9; D might be TRBD1 (5 bases). CDR1 SEHNR and CDR2 FQNEAQ come from the germline V gene (reference sequence). The CDR3 is made up of 12 amino acids. V was pared by 4 bases and J by 5 bases, with 8 bases between. CDR3 sequence: CASSSDSYGYTF. The CDR3, as DNA: TGTGCCAGCAGCTCAGACAGTTATGGCTACACCTTC.

The rearrangement uses TRBV19 and TRBJ1-5; D unresolved. Trimming removed 5 bases from V and 0 bases from J, with 14 bases in between. Germline CDR1 is LNHDA and CDR2 is SQIVND (reference sequence). The CDR3 has 16 residues. The CDR3 DNA reads as TGTGCCAGTAGTCCCAGACCGGACTTTAGCAATCAGCCCCAGCATTTT. This gives the protein CASSPRPDFSNQPQHF.

This chain joins TRBV29-1 and TRBJ2-3; a possible D gene is TRBD2 (6 bases). Trimming took off 4 bases at V and 4 bases at J, with 9 bases between the two ends. This CDR3 region has 12 residues. Germline V lookup: CDR1 SQVTM, CDR2 ANQGSEA. The CDR3 nucleotides read TGCAGCGTTGTTCCGGGGGCAGATACGCAGTATTTT. It codes for CSVVPGADTQYF.

This clone was seen only a few times. The V gene is TRBV7-2, the J gene TRBJ2-7; D gene ambiguous. From germline, CDR1 is SGHTA and CDR2 FQGNSA. Trimming cost V 2 bases and J 3 bases, with 5 bases left between them. The CDR3 loop spans 12 amino acids. CDR3 protein: CASSLSHYEQYF. CDR3 nucleotide sequence: TGTGCCAGCAGCTTAAGCCACTACGAGCAGTACTTC.

The chain recombines TRBV27 with TRBJ2-7; TRBD2 is a possible D gene (5 bases). Germline V lookup: CDR1 MNHEY, CDR2 SMNVEV (reference sequence). The CDR3 runs 11 residues. V lost 6 bases and J lost 5, with 8 bases in between. CDR3 region: CASSPGNEQYF. For the CDR3, the DNA is TGTGCCAGCAGCCCCGGGAACGAGCAGTACTTC.

In this sample, this clone turned up once. This chain links TRBV27 with TRBJ2-7, with 7 nucleotides matching TRBD1. There are 15 residues in the CDR3. V gave up 2 bases and J gave up 2 bases; unmatched junction bases: 6. Germline CDR1 MNHEY, CDR2 SMNVEV (reference sequence). CDR3 in DNA: TGTGCCAGCAGTTTACGGACAGGAACTACCTACGAGCAGTACTTC. Protein: CASSLRTGTTYEQYF.

This chain's CDR3 is CASERSGNTIYF. The CDR3 nucleotides are TGTGCCTCGGAGAGATCTGGAAACACCATATATTTT. The rearrangement joins TRBV30 to TRBJ1-3; no reliable D call. The CDR3 has 12 residues. Germline CDR1 is GTSNPN and CDR2 is SVGIG (reference sequence). The V end lost 7 bases, the J end lost 1 base, and 8 bases lay between the germline ends. The full variable domain, with the rest looked up from reference TRBV30 and TRBJ1-3, is SQTIHQWPATLVQPVGSPLSLECTVEGTSNPNLYWYRQAAGRGLQLLFYSVGIGQISSEVPQNLSASRPQDRQFILSSKKLLLSDSGFYLCASERSGNTIYFGEGSWLTVV.

The rearrangement links TRBV27 to TRBJ2-7; 8 nucleotides align to TRBD1. Per germline, CDR1 MNHEY and CDR2 SMNVEV (reference sequence). With V trimmed by 4 bases and J by 2 bases, 10 bases remained unmatched. This CDR3 is 16 amino acids long. The CDR3 sequence is CASSYHPTGEAYEQYF. The CDR3 DNA reads TGTGCCAGCAGTTACCATCCGACAGGGGAGGCCTACGAGCAGTACTTC.

V gene TRBV25-1 combines with J gene TRBJ1-1; 7 bases fit TRBD1. Germline CDR1 and CDR2: MGHDK and SYGVNS. V shed 6 bases and J 4 bases; nucleotides not matched to a gene: 8. The CDR3 sequence is 14 residues long. The CDR3 reads CASRGTGVFTEAFF. The DNA for the CDR3 is TGTGCCAGCAGAGGAACAGGGGTTTTCACTGAAGCTTTCTTT.

J is TRBJ2-5 and V is TRBV4-3, with D perhaps matching TRBD1 (6 bases). Trimming took 4 bases from V and 3 from J, leaving 15 bases between them. Germline loops: CDR1 LGHNA, CDR2 YSLEER. The CDR3 consists of 15 residues. This CDR3 is CASSRLLTGEETQYF. CDR3 DNA: TGCGCCAGCAGCCGGCTACTGACAGGAGAAGAGACCCAGTACTTC.